This TCR beta chain emerged from a study of blood T cell repertoires in COVID-19. Those enrolled, adults aged roughly 18 to 95 years, came from roughly 22 US areas. Participant reports of clinical history set cohort assignment. Trimming took 4 bases from V and 0 from J, leaving 9 bases between them. CDR3 length: 14 residues. CDR1 ENHRY and CDR2 SYGVKD come from the germline V gene. Authors' processing steps: Reference gene primer amplification gave nucleated cell count estimates. Clones were sequenced by immunoSEQ multiplex PCR, and TCRdb holds only the in-frame ones, with some missing. V and J calls and clone size are copied from that table; D and trimming were computed from the DNA. Among around 140,000 clones listed, about 86% were seen once.

What was sequenced was PBMCs or T cells enriched from blood (not recorded which). V usage is TRBV10-3 and J usage is TRBJ1-2; D gene unclear. This TCR was recovered from a man aged 35-49 years with acute COVID-19. CDR3: CAISVKEANYGYTF. In DNA, the CDR3 is TGTGCCATCAGTGTTAAAGAGGCTAACTATGGCTACACCTTC.